A selection of T cell receptor beta chains follows, all from one sample in a study of cytomegalovirus exposure and HLA in healthy donors. Assay used: immunoSEQ multiplex PCR; TCRdb lists only in-frame clones, some missing. Of fewer than 250,000 clones in the sample, 70% to 90% were seen once. Specimen: PBMCs. The receptors were gathered from a man aged 25-45 years in good health and CMV-seronegative. The CDR3 runs from the conserved cysteine through the conserved F or W. The D gene is left open where the match is weak. Size is stated for part of the rows, as once, few or many counts, or as a class when the clone is expanded.

clone size	J gene	V gene	D gene	CDR3 DNA	CDR3 protein
-	TRBJ2-4	TRBV7-2	TRBD2	TGTGCCAGCAGCTTTCGGGGGGGCTCGGCAAACATTCAGTACTTC	CASSFRGGSANIQYF
-	TRBJ2-2	TRBV14	TRBD1	TGTGCCAGCAGGACAGGGGGTACCGGGGAGCTGTTTTTT	CASRTGGTGELFF
-	TRBJ2-3	TRBV6-1	TRBD2	TGTGCCAGCAGATCGGGGGGGACTAGCACAGATACGCAGTATTTT	CASRSGGTSTDTQYF
-	TRBJ1-1	TRBV27	-	TGTGCCAGCAGTTTGGCGGGAAACACTGAAGCTTTCTTT	CASSLAGNTEAFF
-	TRBJ2-5	TRBV7-2	-	TGTGCCAGCAGCTTAAACTCAGAGACCCAGTACTTC	CASSLNSETQYF
-	TRBJ2-7	TRBV28	TRBD1	TGTGCCAGCAGTTTAAACCCGGGACAGGACTTGAAGTACGAGCAGTACTTC	CASSLNPGQDLKYEQYF
-	TRBJ2-7	TRBV5-4	TRBD2	TGTGCCAGCAGCTTTGCGGGGGGCGGCGAGCAGTACTTC	CASSFAGGGEQYF
once	TRBJ1-1	TRBV7-2	TRBD1	TGTGCCAGCATCACGACAGGGGGCTCGGTGGCCGAAGCTTTCTTT	CASITTGGSVAEAFF
-	TRBJ1-2	TRBV7-3	TRBD1	TGTGCCAGCAGCTTAAGACTCGGCAGGGGGCGAGAGAGCTACACCTTC	CASSLRLGRGRESYTF
few	TRBJ2-7	TRBV15	-	TGTGCCACCAGCAGAGGGACATTCCTATACGAGCAGTACTTC	CATSRGTFLYEQYF
few	TRBJ1-5	TRBV28	TRBD1	TGTGCCAGCAGTCTACCCGGGACAGGGATGCAGCAGCCCCAGCATTTT	CASSLPGTGMQQPQHF
many	TRBJ2-5	TRBV5-4	-	TGTGCCAGCAGCTGGGGGACTCGGGAGACCCAGTACTTC	CASSWGTRETQYF
-	TRBJ2-5	TRBV4-2	TRBD2	TGTGCCAGCAGCCTCTTAGCGGGGGGGCGTGAGACCCAGTACTTC	CASSLLAGGRETQYF
once	TRBJ2-7	TRBV10-3	TRBD1	TGTGCCATCAGTGAGGGACAGGGTTACGAGCAGTACTTC	CAISEGQGYEQYF
-	TRBJ1-2	TRBV5-4	TRBD1	TGTGCCAGCAGCACCGGGACAGTTTATGGCTACACCTTC	CASSTGTVYGYTF
-	TRBJ2-7	TRBV5-1	TRBD1	TGCGCCAGCAGCCCGTTCGGGGCAGGGGGAGAGCAGTACTTC	CASSPFGAGGEQYF
-	TRBJ2-5	TRBV4-1	TRBD2	TGCGCCAGCAGCAAGGGGACTAGCGGGTACTCAGGTGAGACCCAGTACTTC	CASSKGTSGYSGETQYF
-	TRBJ2-7	TRBV5-1	TRBD2	TGCGCCAGCAGCGGGACTAGCGGGGAGGCCCTAAGCTCCTACGAGCAGTACTTC	CASSGTSGEALSSYEQYF
-	TRBJ1-2	TRBV5-6	TRBD1	TGTGCCAGCAGCTTGGACAGGGGGCGAGCTAACTATGGCTACACCTTC	CASSLDRGRANYGYTF
few	TRBJ1-5	TRBV19	TRBD1	TGTGCCAGTAGTATCCGGGACAGGGGTCAACAGCCCCAGCATTTT	CASSIRDRGQQPQHF
-	TRBJ1-1	TRBV6-6	-	TGTGCCAGCAGGCAGGGAGGGTATTTCTTT	CASRQGGYFF
-	TRBJ2-3	TRBV27	-	TGTGCCAGCAGTTTTGGACATTACGATACGCAGTATTTT	CASSFGHYDTQYF
-	TRBJ1-4	TRBV14	TRBD1	TGTGCCAGCAGCGGAAGGGACAGTGGTTTTTTT	CASSGRDSGFF
-	TRBJ1-1	TRBV6-4	TRBD1	TGTGCCAGCACCGGGACAGGGCTGACGAACACTGAAGCTTTCTTT	CASTGTGLTNTEAFF
-	TRBJ2-3	TRBV19	TRBD2	TGTGCCAGTAGGATGATGGGGGGACTAGCGGGGGGCGGGGGTACGCAGTATTTT	CASRMMGGLAGGGGTQYF
-	TRBJ2-4	TRBV10-1	-	TGCGCCAGCAGTGAGTTCGGAGTGTATCAGTACTTC	CASSEFGVYQYF
-	TRBJ2-3	TRBV6-1	-	TGTGCCAGCGCAGGCAACACAGATACGCAGTATTTT	CASAGNTDTQYF
-	TRBJ2-1	TRBV7-8	TRBD1	TGTGCCAGCAGCATTGCGACAGGGGCCAATGAGCAGTTCTTC	CASSIATGANEQFF
-	TRBJ2-7	TRBV7-9	TRBD1	TGTTCCAGCAGCGCGAGGGACAGGGCGTACGAGCAGTACTTC	CSSSARDRAYEQYF
-	TRBJ1-1	TRBV6-6	-	TGTGCCAGCAGCCCACAGGGTAACACTGAAGCTTTCTTT	CASSPQGNTEAFF
-	TRBJ2-1	TRBV5-6	-	TGTGCCAGCAGCTTAGGGGGGGCCTTCGGTGAGCAGTTCTTC	CASSLGGAFGEQFF
-	TRBJ2-6	TRBV4-3	-	TGCGCCAGCAGCCAAGATCGGGTGGGCTCTGGGGCCAGCGTCCTGACTTTC	CASSQDRVGSGASVLTF
once	TRBJ1-6	TRBV19	-	TGTGCCAGTAGTATAGTAGGGGTTTCACCCCTCCACTTT	CASSIVGVSPLHF
-	TRBJ2-7	TRBV9	TRBD1	TGTGCCAGCTCGACGGGACAGGGGAGGCACGAGCAGTACTTC	CASSTGQGRHEQYF
few	TRBJ2-7	TRBV5-1	TRBD2	TGCGCCAGCAGCTTAGCCGGGGGGGAGTACGAGCAGTACTTC	CASSLAGGEYEQYF
-	TRBJ2-5	TRBV7-9	TRBD2	TGTGCCAGCAGCGTAGGGGGACTAGTCCAAGAGACCCAGTACTTC	CASSVGGLVQETQYF
-	TRBJ2-6	TRBV7-9	-	TGTGCCAGCAGCTCTCTGGGGCTGGGGGCGACTGGGGCCAACGTCCTGACTTTC	CASSSLGLGATGANVLTF
-	TRBJ2-2	TRBV2	-	TGTGCCAGCAGTGAGGGCGACGGGGAGCTGTTTTTT	CASSEGDGELFF
-	TRBJ2-1	TRBV4-1	TRBD1	TGCGCCAGCAGCCTACAGGGGACCAGCAATGGGGATGAGCAGTTCTTC	CASSLQGTSNGDEQFF
-	TRBJ2-5	TRBV19	-	TGTGCCAGTAGGAGTGACTTCTCTAAAGAGACCCAGTACTTC	CASRSDFSKETQYF
-	TRBJ2-7	TRBV10-3	TRBD1	TGTGCCATCAGCCCAGACCGGGACAGGGGGGGGGAGGGGCTCGAGCAGTACTTC	CAISPDRDRGGEGLEQYF
-	TRBJ1-2	TRBV4-3	-	TGCGCCAGCAGCCAAGCCAGGGGCGGCTACACCTTC	CASSQARGGYTF
-	TRBJ2-5	TRBV28	-	TGTGCCAGCAGTTTGGGGGCGGTTGTGGAGACCCAGTACTTC	CASSLGAVVETQYF
once	TRBJ1-2	TRBV5-1	-	TGCGCCAGCAGCTTCGGGGGGTCAGCCCCCCTATCCGGCTACACCTTC	CASSFGGSAPLSGYTF
-	TRBJ2-1	TRBV4-1	-	TGCGCCAGCAGCCAAGAATCCGGCGGTCGGCGTGAGCAGTTCTTC	CASSQESGGRREQFF
-	TRBJ2-3	TRBV19	-	TGTGCCAGTTTACAGGGTAGCACAGATACGCAGTATTTT	CASLQGSTDTQYF
-	TRBJ1-2	TRBV28	-	TGTGCCAGCAGTGTAACAGGATTCTTCCGATATGGCTACACCTTC	CASSVTGFFRYGYTF
-	TRBJ2-2	TRBV7-9	-	TGTTCCAGCAGCTTCCCTGGGGCTCAGAACACCGGGGAGCTGTTTTTT	CSSSFPGAQNTGELFF